This is a list of T cell receptor beta chains from one sample in a study of regulatory T cells in long-lasting Graves disease. MiXCR was run by TCRdb on the multiplex PCR reads, yielding one entry per CDR3 protein. The sample holds over 650,000 distinct CDR3 sequences; 25% to 35% are singletons and the top ten take about 40%. Sequenced material: peripheral blood mononuclear cells (PBMCs), taken when the disease was refractory, from a patient treated with antithyroid drugs. The receptors stem from a female donor with Graves disease. CDR3s include the opening cysteine and the closing phenylalanine or tryptophan. The order of the fields is V gene, J gene, D gene, clone size, CDR3 DNA, CDR3 protein. A D gene is named only where the DNA matches it firmly. A row's size may be missing; if present it is once, few, many or a size class.

TRBV30	TRBJ1-2	.	once	TGTGCCTGGAGTGTAGACAGGTCTGGCTACACCTTC	CAWSVDRSGYTF
TRBV12-5	TRBJ2-1	TRBD2	.	TGTGCTAGTGGTTTGGTAACAGGGACTAGCTTAGATGAGCAGTTCTTC	CASGLVTGTSLDEQFF
TRBV30	TRBJ1-1	.	.	TGTGCCTGGGGGTCGGACACTGAAGCTTTCTTT	CAWGSDTEAFF
TRBV6-2/TRBV6-3	TRBJ1-1	.	.	TGTGCCAGCAGATCAGTGGGGGCTGCCACTGAAGCTTTCTTT	CASRSVGAATEAFF
TRBV6-1	TRBJ2-7	.	few	TGTGCCAGCAGCAGTCGGCCCGCGGAGCAGTACTTC	CASSSRPAEQYF
TRBV5-1	TRBJ1-5	.	many	TGCGCCAGCAGCTTGTGGGGGGAAGCCAATCAGCCCCAGCATTTT	CASSLWGEANQPQHF
TRBV6-1	TRBJ2-2	.	.	TGTGCCAGCAGAGGCCTTAGCGCGGGGCGGTGGACCGGGGAGCTGTTTTTT	CASRGLSAGRWTGELFF
TRBV20-1	TRBJ1-2	TRBD1	.	TGCAGTGCCCTAGAGACAGGGTTTTGGGGCTACACCTTC	CSALETGFWGYTF
TRBV6-1	TRBJ1-1	TRBD1	many	TGTGCCAGCAGTGAAGGGACAGGGTGGCGAGCTTTCTTT	CASSEGTGWRAFF
TRBV19	TRBJ1-5	.	.	TGTGCCAGTAGCATACGAGGCCGTAACGAGCATCATCAGCCCCAGCATTTT	CASSIRGRNEHHQPQHF
TRBV14	TRBJ2-2	.	many	TGTGCCAGCAGCCTCCACCTGGGACGTCGCCGGCCTGGGGAGCTGTTTTTT	CASSLHLGRRRPGELFF